Following are 14 T cell receptor beta chains from one sample sequenced in a study of vaccination and CD4 T cells after COVID-19 (dated by TCRdb to between 2020 and 2023). The treatment or condition label corresponds to: 10-day PBMC culture with coronavirus spike peptide pools or control peptides (ViraFEST assay). Their target antigens are unknown. To prepare the library, PCR was applied. Sequenced on an Illumina iSeq 100. DNA from cultured CD4+ T cells was subjected to TCR sequencing with the Oncomine TCR Beta short-read assay at the Johns Hopkins FTIC core. TCRdb reworked the public reads: Q25 trimming with fastp, MiXCR clone assembly, productive beta chains retained. One record per CDR3 amino acid sequence lists the most common genes and DNA. Recorded for this sample are more than 8,000 distinct CDR3 sequences; 55% of them occurred a single time. The top ten clones comprise 35% to 55% of the sample.

The specimen sequenced was CD4+ T cells from blood, cultured in vitro. The receptor source for this set is a human donor who had recovered from COVID-19.

This clonotype has a handful of counts. V gene TRBV7-6 combines with J gene TRBJ2-5; weak D call: TRBD2 (5 bases). This CDR3 is built from 16 residues. Per the germline V gene, CDR1 is SGHVS and CDR2 is FNYEAQ. The V end was cut by 1 base, the J end by 3 bases, with 15 bases between. The CDR3 spells CASSLGRTLVKETQYF. CDR3 nucleotide sequence: TGTGCCAGCAGCTTAGGGCGGACTCTCGTAAAAGAGACCCAGTACTTC.

The rearrangement joins TRBV27 to TRBJ2-3, with 7 bases fitting TRBD2. This CDR3 is built from 13 residues. V was clipped by 2 bases and J by 6 bases; unmatched bases: 2. The germline V gene has CDR1 MNHEY and CDR2 SMNVEV (reference sequence). The CDR3 region has the DNA TGTGCCAGCAGTTTAGGGCGGGGGGATACGCAGTATTTT. This sequence encodes CASSLGRGDTQYF.

This clonotype occurred once. The genes are TRBV7-2 and TRBJ2-3; 9 bases line up with TRBD1. With 5 bases clipped from V and 5 bases from J, the junction kept 8 bases outside the gene matches. The CDR3 spans 15 residues. Looked up from germline, CDR1 is SGHTA and CDR2 is FQGNSA. The CDR3 loop is CASSVTGGKKDTQYF. In DNA form, the CDR3 reads TGTGCCAGCAGCGTAACAGGGGGCAAAAAAGATACGCAGTATTTT.

This clonotype showed up just once. The chain combines TRBV5-4 with TRBJ1-1, with D possibly being TRBD1 (6 bases). This CDR3 comprises 14 residues. The germline V gene encodes CDR1 SGHNT and CDR2 YYREEE (reference sequence). Trimming took 4 bases from V and 4 from J, leaving 14 bases between them. The CDR3 region is CASSLDSDGTEAFF. The CDR3 DNA reads TGTGCCAGCAGCCTGGACAGCGACGGCACTGAAGCTTTCTTT.

The chain employs TRBV25-1 and TRBJ1-1; possibly TRBD1 for D (5 bases). The CDR3 sequence is 13 residues long. Looked up from germline, CDR1 is MGHDK and CDR2 is SYGVNS. Trimming removed 6 bases at V and 6 bases at J, with 14 bases between. CDR3 amino acids: CASSLMTVSEAFF. CDR3 nucleotide sequence: TGTGCCAGCAGCCTCATGACAGTTTCTGAAGCTTTCTTT.

This chain uses TRBV28 with TRBJ2-1; TRBD2 matches at 11 bases. J lost 6 bases, V lost 7 bases, and 2 bases had no gene match. This CDR3 region has 13 residues. Germline lookup yields CDR1 MDHEN and CDR2 SYDVKM. CDR3 protein: CASTLAGGNEQFF. CDR3 DNA sequence: TGTGCCAGCACCCTAGCGGGGGGCAATGAGCAGTTCTTC.

The chain recombines TRBV20-1 with TRBJ2-2, with a tentative D call TRBD1 (6 bases). Trimming removed 3 bases at V and 1 base at J, with 18 bases between. CDR3 length equals 17 residues. Germline CDR1 reads DFQATT; CDR2 reads SNEGSKA (reference sequence). The CDR3 DNA follows: TGCAGTGCTAGGAGGGACACCTCTTTTCAGAACACCGGGGAGCTGTTTTTT. Amino acids: CSARRDTSFQNTGELFF.

This chain links TRBV27 with TRBJ2-3, with 7 bases fitting TRBD1. Looked up from germline, CDR1 is MNHEY and CDR2 is SMNVEV (reference sequence). CDR3 length: 13 residues. V shed 6 bases and J 11 bases; nucleotides not matched to a gene: 11. The CDR3 protein is CASRWTGTDLQYF. CDR3 nucleotides: TGTGCCAGCAGGTGGACAGGCACGGATCTGCAGTATTTT.

The chain recombines TRBV6-2 or TRBV6-3 with TRBJ2-7, with 7 bases fitting TRBD1. Trimming cost V 7 bases and J 2 bases; bases outside gene matches: 2. This CDR3 contains 12 residues. Germline V CDR1 and CDR2: MNHEY, SVGEGT. The CDR3 DNA reads as TGTGCCAGCAAAGACAGGGCCTACGAGCAGTACTTC. Protein product: CASKDRAYEQYF.

V gene TRBV6-2 or TRBV6-3 combines with J gene TRBJ1-1; 7 bases match TRBD1. The CDR3 extends over 18 amino acids. The germline gives CDR1 MNHEY, CDR2 SVGEGT. The junction had 15 bases not matched to a gene; V was cut back by 4 bases and J by 1 base. The CDR3 nucleotides read TGTGCCAGCAGTTTGGGTAAGGGACAGATAAAACCGAACACTGAAGCTTTCTTT. This sequence encodes CASSLGKGQIKPNTEAFF.

V usage is TRBV20-1 and J usage is TRBJ1-5; D is uncertain. Trimming shortened V by 3 bases and J by 4 bases, and 10 bases separated the two germline ends. This CDR3 is built from 13 residues. CDR1 is DFQATT and CDR2 is SNEGSKA in the germline V gene (reference sequence). The CDR3 bases are TGCAGTGCTAGCGGCCCGAATAATCAGCCCCAGCATTTT. This translates into CSASGPNNQPQHF.

The chain joins TRBV5-1 to TRBJ2-5; TRBD1 might be the D (5 bases). The CDR3 runs 15 residues. Per germline, CDR1 SGHRS and CDR2 YFSETQ. Trimming pared 0 bases from V and 5 bases from J, leaving 14 bases between. The CDR3 DNA sequence: TGCGCCAGCAGCTTGGGTACCAGGGCCACGGAGACCCAGTACTTC. This sequence encodes CASSLGTRATETQYF. The complete variable domain, with remaining parts taken from reference TRBV5-1 and TRBJ2-5, reads KAGVTQTPRYLIKTRGQQVTLSCSPISGHRSVSWYQQTPGQGLQFLFEYFSETQRNKGNFPGRFSGRQFSNSRSEMNVSTLELGDSALYLCASSLGTRATETQYFGPGTRLLVL.

The rearrangement joins TRBV6-1 to TRBJ2-7, with 8 bases fitting TRBD2. The CDR3 is 14 residues long. CDR1 is MNHNS and CDR2 is SASEGT in the germline V gene. V shed 6 bases, J shed 2 bases, and the junction held 6 bases outside the gene matches. This chain's CDR3 is CASSPAGDTYEQYF. CDR3 nucleotides: TGTGCCAGCAGCCCAGCGGGGGACACCTACGAGCAGTACTTC.

The V gene is TRBV7-9, the J gene TRBJ1-5; 11 positions agree with TRBD1. J gave up 7 bases and V 2 bases, and 4 bases lay outside the gene matches. CDR3 length: 15 amino acids. Germline V lookup: CDR1 SEHNR, CDR2 FQNEAQ (reference sequence). The CDR3 here is CASSLSGDRGQPQHF. In DNA form, the CDR3 reads TGTGCCAGCAGCTTATCCGGGGACAGGGGGCAGCCCCAGCATTTT. Complete variable domain (other parts from reference TRBV7-9 and TRBJ1-5): DTGVSQNPRHKITKRGQNVTFRCDPISEHNRLYWYRQTLGQGPEFLTYFQNEAQLEKSRLLSDRFSAERPKGSFSTLEIQRTEQGDSAMYLCASSLSGDRGQPQHFGDGTRLSIL.